A selection of T cell receptor beta chains follows, all from one sample in a study of cytomegalovirus exposure and HLA in healthy donors. This table comes from immunoSEQ multiplex PCR, and its TCRdb copy is limited to in-frame clones, with some not included. The profile shows 85,000 to 120,000 clones, around 75% of them singletons. Material: PBMCs. These receptors were obtained from a male donor in good health and CMV-seropositive. CDR3s include the opening cysteine and the closing phenylalanine or tryptophan. Clone size appears in some rows only: once, few, many, or a class for an expanded clone.

TRBV4-1	few	16	TRBJ2-1	CASSPRLAGGYNEQFF
TRBV4-3	.	16	TRBJ1-3	CASSQVPGISGNTIYF
TRBV4-1	.	16	TRBJ1-5	CASSQLAGTPSEPQHF
TRBV5-1	few	13	TRBJ2-7	CASSPRGFGEQYF
TRBV30	.	13	TRBJ2-7	CAWSEGNRGREYF
TRBV5-4	.	17	TRBJ1-6	CASSLGQGGLVNSPLHF
TRBV7-2	.	12	TRBJ2-7	CASRTGFGEQYF
TRBV10-3	.	14	TRBJ2-3	CAIRTSGSLDTQYF
TRBV27	.	15	TRBJ2-3	CASSRQGTSTDTQYF
TRBV27	few	15	TRBJ2-3	CASSSRTSGIDTQYF
TRBV27	.	16	TRBJ1-4	CASSSPLRGRNEKLFF
TRBV5-6	few	17	TRBJ1-2	CASSLQTGGLANYGYTF
TRBV7-3	.	15	TRBJ2-3	CASSLLAESTDTQYF